This T cell receptor (beta chain) came from a study of cytomegalovirus exposure and HLA in healthy donors. The CDR3 contains 14 residues. Germline CDR1 reads SEHNR; CDR2 reads FQNEAQ (reference sequence). J gave up 8 bases and V 6 bases, and 9 bases lay outside the gene matches. With respect to this clone: The same CDR3 is also encoded by other DNA sequences in this sample.

Vbeta (60) and Jbeta (13) primers were used in the PCR. Sequencing was performed with immunoSEQ multiplex PCR; in TCRdb, only in-frame clones are kept and a portion is missing. The sample includes 200,000 to 250,000 clones, more than 60% seen only once; the top ten take roughly 2%. The source material was PBMCs. The TCR sequence derives from a woman aged 25 to 39 in good health and CMV-seronegative. This chain links TRBV7-9 with TRBJ1-1; 10 bases are a match to TRBD1. This CDR3 is CASRSGQGELEAFF. The CDR3 DNA sequence: TGTGCCAGCAGATCAGGACAGGGGGAGTTGGAAGCTTTCTTT.